The present TCR beta chain was sequenced within a study of T-cell memory formation after mild COVID-19. From the 5' RACE reads, TCRdb called clonotypes with MiXCR, one entry per CDR3 protein. The table lists some 190,000 distinct CDR3 sequences, about 18% of them singletons. Findings and caveats of the study: The study detected some responding clones in pre-infection memory, suggesting cross-reactive memory joined.

In the case of this clonotype: The target antigen is unknown.

The sequence came from an adult woman who had mild COVID-19 (a few samples of this study predate the infection). Cell type and time point are not known. The specimen was PBMCs or a T cell subset sorted from them (not recorded which).

CDR3 bases: TGTGCCACCAGTGACCCCGGGACAGGGACCGGGGAGCTGTTTTTT. It encodes CATSDPGTGTGELFF. The chain carries TRBV24-1 and TRBJ2-2; 9 positions match TRBD1. Per the germline V gene, CDR1 is KGHDR and CDR2 is SFDVKD. V lost 4 bases, J lost 5 bases, and 4 bases stayed unmatched. This CDR3 has 15 amino acids.